This T cell receptor beta chain was found in a study of human T cells and chemical hapten exposure. TCRdb reanalysed the RACE reads using MiXCR and keeps one entry per CDR3 protein. This table holds some 54,000 distinct CDR3 sequences, 9.5% to 10% found once. Time point defined: patch test 2, 6 weeks after DPC sensitization. Treatment in this sample: therapeutic diphenylcyclopropenone sensitization with weekly scalp DPC. Between the trimmed V and J ends, which lost 2 bases and 0 bases, there was a span of 11 bases. Germline V lookup: CDR1 ENHRY, CDR2 SYGVKD. CDR3 size: 17 residues. The sample was whole blood, taken in connection with sensitization to the hapten diphenylcyclopropenone (DPC). The chain has TRBV10-3 and TRBJ2-6; D may match TRBD1 or TRBD2 (5 bases each). The sequence derives from a woman in her fifties or sixties with alopecia areata. Some clones in this sample may be carry-over from other donors' samples. The CDR3 is CAISELPGSSGANVLTF. In DNA form, the CDR3 reads TGTGCCATCAGTGAGCTTCCAGGGAGCTCTGGGGCCAACGTCCTGACTTTC.